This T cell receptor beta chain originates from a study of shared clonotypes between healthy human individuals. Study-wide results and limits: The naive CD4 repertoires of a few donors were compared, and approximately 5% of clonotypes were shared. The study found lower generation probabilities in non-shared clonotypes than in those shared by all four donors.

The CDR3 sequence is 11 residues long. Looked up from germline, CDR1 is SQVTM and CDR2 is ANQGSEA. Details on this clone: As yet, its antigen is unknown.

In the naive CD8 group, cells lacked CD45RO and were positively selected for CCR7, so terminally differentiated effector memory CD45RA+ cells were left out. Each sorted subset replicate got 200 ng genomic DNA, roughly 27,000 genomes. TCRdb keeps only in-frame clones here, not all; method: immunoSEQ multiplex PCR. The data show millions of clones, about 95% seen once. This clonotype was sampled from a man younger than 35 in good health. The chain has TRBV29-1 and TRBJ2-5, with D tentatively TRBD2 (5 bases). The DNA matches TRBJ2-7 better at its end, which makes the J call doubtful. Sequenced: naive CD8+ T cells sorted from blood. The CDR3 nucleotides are TGCAGCGTTGAAGGGGCGGGCGAGCAGTACTTC. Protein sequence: CSVEGAGEQYF.